The entry below gives a single TCR beta chain sequence along with its context. Its antigen is currently unknown. This sample was included in a study of cytomegalovirus exposure and HLA in healthy donors. PCR primers comprised 60 Vbeta and 13 Jbeta primers. Measured with immunoSEQ multiplex PCR; TCRdb has only the in-frame clones, and not every one. The sample includes roughly 160,000 clones, almost 75% seen only once; the top ten take under 5.5%. The germline gives CDR1 SGHVS, CDR2 FQNEAQ. The CDR3 extends over 14 amino acids. Study outcomes and limitations: A classifier reportedly called cytomegalovirus status with high sensitivity and specificity. Most TCR sequences proved rare, with some public TCRs found in many donors. There were some V segments, including TRBV6-2 and TRBV6-3, excluded as indistinguishable.

The sequence came from a woman aged 18-29 years in good health and CMV-seropositive. The material sequenced was PBMCs. The chain uses TRBV7-8 and TRBJ2-5; 8 bases map to TRBD1. The end of the DNA fits TRBJ2-7 better, so the J call may be wrong. Written as DNA, the CDR3 is TGTGCCAGCAGCTTAATAGGACAGGGCGACGAGCAGTACTTC. Translation gives CASSLIGQGDEQYF.